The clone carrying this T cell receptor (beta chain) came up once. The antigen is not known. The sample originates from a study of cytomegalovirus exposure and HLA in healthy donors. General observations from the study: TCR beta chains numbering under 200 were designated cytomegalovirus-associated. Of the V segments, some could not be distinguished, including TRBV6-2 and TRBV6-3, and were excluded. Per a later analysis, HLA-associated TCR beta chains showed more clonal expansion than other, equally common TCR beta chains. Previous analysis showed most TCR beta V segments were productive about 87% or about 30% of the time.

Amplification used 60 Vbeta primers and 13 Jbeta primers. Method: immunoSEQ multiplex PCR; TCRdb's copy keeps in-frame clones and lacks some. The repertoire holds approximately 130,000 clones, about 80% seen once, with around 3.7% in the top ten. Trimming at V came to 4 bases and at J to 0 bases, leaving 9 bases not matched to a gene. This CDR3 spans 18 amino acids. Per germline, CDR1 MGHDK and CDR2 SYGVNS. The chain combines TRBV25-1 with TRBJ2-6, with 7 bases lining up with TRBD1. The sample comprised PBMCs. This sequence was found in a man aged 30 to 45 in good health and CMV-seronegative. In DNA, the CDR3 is TGTGCCAGCAGTGCGATACCAGGGGGTGGCTCTGGGGCCAACGTCCTGACTTTC. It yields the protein CASSAIPGGGSGANVLTF.